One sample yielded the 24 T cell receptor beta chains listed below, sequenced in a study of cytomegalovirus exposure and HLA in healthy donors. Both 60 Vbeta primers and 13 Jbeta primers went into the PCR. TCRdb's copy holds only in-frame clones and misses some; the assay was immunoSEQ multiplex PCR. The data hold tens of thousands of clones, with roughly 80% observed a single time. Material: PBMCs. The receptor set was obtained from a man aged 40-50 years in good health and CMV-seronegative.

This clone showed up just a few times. The CDR3 DNA reads as TGTGCCAGCAGCCTACAGAGACAGGGAGACGGCTACACCTTC. It translates to CASSLQRQGDGYTF. This rearrangement joins TRBV6-5 to TRBJ1-2; 7 bases are shared with TRBD1. Germline CDR1 reads MNHEY; CDR2 reads SVGAGI. Trimming cost V 6 bases and J 8 bases; bases outside gene matches: 12. This CDR3 spans 14 amino acids.

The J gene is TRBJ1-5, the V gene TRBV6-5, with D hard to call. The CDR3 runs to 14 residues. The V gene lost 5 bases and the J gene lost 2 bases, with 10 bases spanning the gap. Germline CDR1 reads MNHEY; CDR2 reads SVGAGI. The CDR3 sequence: CASSLEWGNQPQHF. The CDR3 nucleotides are TGTGCCAGCAGTCTGGAGTGGGGCAATCAGCCCCAGCATTTT.

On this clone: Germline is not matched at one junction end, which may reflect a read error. The CDR3 loop is CASSQEEAAAKTEF. The CDR3 DNA follows: TGTGCCAGCAGCCAAGAAGAGGCGGCAGCCAAAACGGAGTTT. The rearrangement joins TRBV4-2 to TRBJ1-1; D ambiguous. The germline V gene has CDR1 LGHNA and CDR2 YNFKEQ. The CDR3 runs to 14 residues.

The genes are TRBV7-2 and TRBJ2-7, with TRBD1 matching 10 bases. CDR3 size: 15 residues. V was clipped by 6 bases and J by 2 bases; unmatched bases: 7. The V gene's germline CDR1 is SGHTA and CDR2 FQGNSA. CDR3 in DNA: TGTGCCAGCAGACTGACCGGGACAGGGGCCTACGAGCAGTACTTC. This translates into CASRLTGTGAYEQYF. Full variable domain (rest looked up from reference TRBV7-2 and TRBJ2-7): GAGVSQSPSNKVTEKGKDVELRCDPISGHTALYWYRQSLGQGLEFLIYFQGNSAPDKSGLPSDRFSAERTGGSVSTLTIQRTQQEDSAVYLCASRLTGTGAYEQYFGPGTRLTVT.

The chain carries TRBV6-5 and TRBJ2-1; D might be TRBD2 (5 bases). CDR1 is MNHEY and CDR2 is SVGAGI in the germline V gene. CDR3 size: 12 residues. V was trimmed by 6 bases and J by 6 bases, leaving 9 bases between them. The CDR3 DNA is TGTGCCAGCAGCTACCGGGGCAATGAGCAGTTCTTC. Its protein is CASSYRGNEQFF.

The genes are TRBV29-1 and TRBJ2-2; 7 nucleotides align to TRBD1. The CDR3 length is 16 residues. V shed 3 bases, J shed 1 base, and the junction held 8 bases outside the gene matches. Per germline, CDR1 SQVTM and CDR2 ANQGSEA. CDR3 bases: TGCAGCGTTGATGGAAACGACAGGGAGAACACCGGGGAGCTGTTTTTT. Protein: CSVDGNDRENTGELFF.

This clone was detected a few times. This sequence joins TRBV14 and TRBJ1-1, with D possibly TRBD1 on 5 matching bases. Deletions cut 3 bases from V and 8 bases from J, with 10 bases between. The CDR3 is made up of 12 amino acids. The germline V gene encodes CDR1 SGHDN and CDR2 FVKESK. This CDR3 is CASSQGGGEAFF. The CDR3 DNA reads TGTGCCAGCAGCCAGGGGGGAGGCGAAGCTTTCTTT.

The CDR3 is CASSLDYANEKLFF. In DNA form, the CDR3 reads TGTGCCAGCAGCTTAGATTATGCTAATGAAAAACTGTTTTTT. The chain employs TRBV7-2 and TRBJ1-4; no clear D gene. Per the germline V gene, CDR1 is SGHTA and CDR2 is FQGNSA. Deletions cut 1 base from V and 3 bases from J, with 6 bases between. CDR3 length equals 14 residues.

This chain's CDR3 is CASSIEPGQGDTEAFF. CDR3 sequence (DNA): TGTGCCAGCAGCATAGAGCCGGGACAGGGGGACACTGAAGCTTTCTTT. The V call is TRBV5-6, the J call TRBJ1-1, with 11 bases identical to TRBD1. Per the germline V gene, CDR1 is SGHDT and CDR2 is YYEEEE. This CDR3 has 16 residues. V lost 4 bases, J lost 3 bases, and 8 bases stayed unmatched.

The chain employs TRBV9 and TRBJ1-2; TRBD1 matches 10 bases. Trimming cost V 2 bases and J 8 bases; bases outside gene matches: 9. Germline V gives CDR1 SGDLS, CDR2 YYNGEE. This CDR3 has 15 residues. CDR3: CASSVTGQGDRGYTF. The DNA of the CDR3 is TGTGCCAGCAGCGTGACCGGACAGGGGGATCGCGGCTACACCTTC. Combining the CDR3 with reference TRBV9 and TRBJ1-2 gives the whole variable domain DSGVTQTPKHLITATGQRVTLRCSPRSGDLSVYWYQQSLDQGLQFLIQYYNGEERAKGNILERFSAQQFPDLHSELNLSSLELGDSALYFCASSVTGQGDRGYTFGSGTRLTVV.

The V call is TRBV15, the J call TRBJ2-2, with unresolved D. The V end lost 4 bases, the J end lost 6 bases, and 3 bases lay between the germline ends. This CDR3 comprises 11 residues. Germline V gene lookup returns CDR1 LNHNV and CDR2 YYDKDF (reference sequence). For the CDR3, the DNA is TGTGCCACCAGCATAGCCGGGGAGCTGTTTTTT. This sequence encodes CATSIAGELFF. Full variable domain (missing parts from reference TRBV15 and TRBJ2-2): DAMVIQNPRYQVTQFGKPVTLSCSQTLNHNVMYWYQQKSSQAPKLLFHYYDKDFNNEADTPDNFQSRRPNTSFCFLDIRSPGLGDTAMYLCATSIAGELFFGEGSRLTVL.

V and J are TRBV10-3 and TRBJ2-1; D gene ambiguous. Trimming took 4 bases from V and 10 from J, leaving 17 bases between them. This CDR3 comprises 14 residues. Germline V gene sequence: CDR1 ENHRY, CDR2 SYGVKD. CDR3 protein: CAISVGDLTTEQFF. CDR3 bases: TGTGCCATCAGTGTCGGTGACCTTACTACGGAGCAGTTCTTC.

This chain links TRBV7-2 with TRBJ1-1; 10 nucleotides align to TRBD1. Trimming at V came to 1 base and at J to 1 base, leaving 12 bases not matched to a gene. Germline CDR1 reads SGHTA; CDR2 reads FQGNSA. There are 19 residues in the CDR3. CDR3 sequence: CASSLGVGTGASKNTEAFF. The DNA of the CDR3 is TGTGCCAGCAGCTTAGGAGTCGGGACAGGGGCGTCTAAGAACACTGAAGCTTTCTTT.

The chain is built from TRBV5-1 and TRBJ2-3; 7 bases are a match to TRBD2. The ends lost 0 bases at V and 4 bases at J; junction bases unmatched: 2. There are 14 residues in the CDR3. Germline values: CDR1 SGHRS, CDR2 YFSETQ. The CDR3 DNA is TGCGCCAGCAGCTTGGTAGCGGGCTCAGATACGCAGTATTTT. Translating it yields CASSLVAGSDTQYF. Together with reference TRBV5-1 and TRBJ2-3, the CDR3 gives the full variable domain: KAGVTQTPRYLIKTRGQQVTLSCSPISGHRSVSWYQQTPGQGLQFLFEYFSETQRNKGNFPGRFSGRQFSNSRSEMNVSTLELGDSALYLCASSLVAGSDTQYFGPGTRLTVL.

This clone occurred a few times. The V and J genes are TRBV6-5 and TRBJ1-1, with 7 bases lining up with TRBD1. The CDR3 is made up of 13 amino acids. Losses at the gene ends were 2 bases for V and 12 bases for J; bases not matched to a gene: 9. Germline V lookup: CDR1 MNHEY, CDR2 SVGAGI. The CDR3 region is CASSYGEGRGSFF. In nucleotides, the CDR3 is TGTGCCAGCAGTTACGGAGAGGGCAGGGGGTCTTTCTTT.

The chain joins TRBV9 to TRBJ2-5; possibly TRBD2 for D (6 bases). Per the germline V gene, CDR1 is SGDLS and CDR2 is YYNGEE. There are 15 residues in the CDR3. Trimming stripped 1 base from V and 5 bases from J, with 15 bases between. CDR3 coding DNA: TGTGCCAGCAGCGTATACCGGGAGCCAGGGGAGACCCAGTACTTC. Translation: CASSVYREPGETQYF.

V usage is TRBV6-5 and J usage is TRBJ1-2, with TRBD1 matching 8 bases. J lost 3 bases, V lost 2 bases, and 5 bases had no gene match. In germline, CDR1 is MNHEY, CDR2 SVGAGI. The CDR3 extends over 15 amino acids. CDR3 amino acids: CASSYQTGVDYGYTF. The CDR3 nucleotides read TGTGCCAGCAGTTACCAGACAGGGGTCGACTATGGCTACACCTTC.

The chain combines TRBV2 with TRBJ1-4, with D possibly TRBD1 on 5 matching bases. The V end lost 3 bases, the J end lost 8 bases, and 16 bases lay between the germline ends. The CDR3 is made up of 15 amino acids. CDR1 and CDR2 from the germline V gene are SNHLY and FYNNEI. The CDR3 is CASSDWGGGGEKLFF. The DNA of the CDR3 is TGTGCCAGCAGTGATTGGGGCGGCGGAGGGGAAAAACTGTTTTTT.

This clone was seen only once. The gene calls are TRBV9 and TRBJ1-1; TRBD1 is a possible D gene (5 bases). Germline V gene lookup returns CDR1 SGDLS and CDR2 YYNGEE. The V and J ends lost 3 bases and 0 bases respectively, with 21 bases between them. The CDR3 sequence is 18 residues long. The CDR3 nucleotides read TGTGCCAGCAGCGCGGAGCAAGGGGCAGGAGCGATGAACACTGAAGCTTTCTTT. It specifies CASSAEQGAGAMNTEAFF.

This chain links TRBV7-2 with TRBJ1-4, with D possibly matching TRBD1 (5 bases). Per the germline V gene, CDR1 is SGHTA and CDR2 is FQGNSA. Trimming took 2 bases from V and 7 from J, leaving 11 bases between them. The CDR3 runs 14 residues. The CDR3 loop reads CASSLQGKGEKLFF. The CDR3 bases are TGTGCCAGCAGCTTACAGGGAAAGGGTGAAAAACTGTTTTTT.

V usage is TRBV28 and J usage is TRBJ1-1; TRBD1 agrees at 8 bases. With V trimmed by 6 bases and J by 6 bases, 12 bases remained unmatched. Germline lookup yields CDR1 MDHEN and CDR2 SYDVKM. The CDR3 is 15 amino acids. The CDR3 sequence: CASSPPQGAGPEAFF. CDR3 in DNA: TGTGCCAGCAGCCCGCCCCAGGGGGCTGGACCTGAAGCTTTCTTT.

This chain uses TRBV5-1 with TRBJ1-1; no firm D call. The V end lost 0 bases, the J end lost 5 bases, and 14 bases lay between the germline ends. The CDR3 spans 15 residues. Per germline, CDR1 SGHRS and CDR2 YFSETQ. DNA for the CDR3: TGCGCCAGCAGCTTGGACGGAACCACGGGGACTGAAGCTTTCTTT. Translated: CASSLDGTTGTEAFF.

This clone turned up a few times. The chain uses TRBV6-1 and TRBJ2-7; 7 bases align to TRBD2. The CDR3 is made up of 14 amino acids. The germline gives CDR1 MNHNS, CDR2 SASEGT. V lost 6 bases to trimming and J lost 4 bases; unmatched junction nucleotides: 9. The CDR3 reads CASSRGDAWYEQYF. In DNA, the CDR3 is TGTGCCAGCAGCCGGGGGGATGCGTGGTACGAGCAGTACTTC.

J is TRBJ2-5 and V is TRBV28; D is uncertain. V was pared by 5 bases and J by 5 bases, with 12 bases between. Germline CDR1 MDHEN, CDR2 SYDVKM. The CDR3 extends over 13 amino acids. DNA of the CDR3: TGTGCCAGCAGTAAGATGCTTAGTGAGACCCAGTACTTC. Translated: CASSKMLSETQYF.